A single sample gave rise to the 12 T cell receptor beta chains below, sequenced in a study of cytomegalovirus exposure and HLA in healthy donors. A multiplex PCR was run with 60 Vbeta primers and 13 Jbeta primers. Generated by immunoSEQ multiplex PCR, the TCRdb table keeps only in-frame clones and is missing some. The table has 150,000 to 200,000 clones, 75% seen once. Specimen: PBMCs. These receptors all stem from a woman in her 40s in good health and CMV-seropositive.

The J gene is TRBJ2-3, the V gene TRBV16, with D maybe TRBD2 (6 bases). Per germline, CDR1 KGHSY and CDR2 FQNENV. The ends were cut back, 4 bases at V and 2 bases at J, with 13 bases in the middle. The CDR3 has 15 amino acids. CDR3 in DNA: TGTGCCAGCAGCCCCCGGACGGGGGACACAGATACGCAGTATTTT. Translating gives CASSPRTGDTDTQYF.

The V call is TRBV7-8, the J call TRBJ2-7; 8 positions agree with TRBD1. Per the germline V gene, CDR1 is SGHVS and CDR2 is FQNEAQ. The CDR3 is made up of 13 amino acids. V was clipped by 5 bases and J by 3 bases; unmatched bases: 3. This CDR3 is CASSRTGLYEQYF. The CDR3 DNA sequence: TGTGCCAGCAGCAGGACAGGGCTCTACGAGCAGTACTTC.

A few counts support this clone. The chain is built from TRBV4-3 and TRBJ2-7; D remains unclear. The ends were cut back, 1 base at V and 4 bases at J, with 20 bases in the middle. CDR1 is LGHNA and CDR2 is YSLEER in the germline V gene. This CDR3 is 17 amino acids long. The CDR3 reads CASSQGTARSTNYEQYF. CDR3 bases: TGCGCCAGCAGCCAAGGTACGGCTAGAAGTACTAATTACGAGCAGTACTTC.

The chain uses TRBV27 and TRBJ1-6; 7 bases line up with TRBD1. The length of the CDR3 is 15 residues. Germline trimming cut 6 bases from V and 10 bases from J; bases unmatched to any gene: 12. In germline, CDR1 is MNHEY, CDR2 SMNVEV (reference sequence). The DNA of the CDR3 is TGTGCCAGCAGGGAGTTAGACAGGGCACAGTCACCCCTCCACTTT. This encodes CASRELDRAQSPLHF.

V usage is TRBV4-2 and J usage is TRBJ2-7, with D hard to call. Germline V gene lookup returns CDR1 LGHNA and CDR2 YNFKEQ. The CDR3 contains 16 residues. Trimming pared 0 bases from V and 2 bases from J, leaving 14 bases between. CDR3 sequence (DNA): TGTGCCAGCAGCCAAGATAGCCTAACTGCTACCTACGAGCAGTACTTC. It is translated as CASSQDSLTATYEQYF.

V is TRBV28 and J is TRBJ1-1, with TRBD1 matching over 8 bases. V lost 7 bases and J lost 1; bases outside the gene matches: 8. The CDR3 totals 15 residues. The germline V gene has CDR1 MDHEN and CDR2 SYDVKM. The CDR3 DNA follows: TGTGCCAGCAACCCGCGGACAGGGAGGAACACTGAAGCTTTCTTT. Translation gives CASNPRTGRNTEAFF.

The chain joins TRBV27 to TRBJ2-7; 9 bases agree with TRBD1. CDR3 length equals 16 residues. The trim removed 1 base at V and 1 base at J, leaving 5 bases unmatched. In germline, CDR1 is MNHEY, CDR2 SMNVEV (reference sequence). As DNA, the CDR3 is TGTGCCAGCAGTTTATTAGGGACAGGGAAATCCTACGAGCAGTACTTC. Translation: CASSLLGTGKSYEQYF.

The chain uses TRBV29-1 and TRBJ2-7; 10 bases are a match to TRBD2. This CDR3 is built from 14 residues. The germline V gene encodes CDR1 SQVTM and CDR2 ANQGSEA. V dropped 4 bases and J dropped 5; count of bases not matched to a gene: 8. The CDR3 is CSVGASGSNHEQYF. DNA of the CDR3: TGCAGCGTTGGGGCTAGCGGGAGCAACCACGAGCAGTACTTC.

J is TRBJ2-1 and V is TRBV4-2, with TRBD2 matching over 9 bases. The CDR3 length is 16 residues. Trimming took 3 bases from V and 3 from J; bases not matched to a gene: 6. Per the germline V gene, CDR1 is LGHNA and CDR2 is YNFKEQ. CDR3 DNA sequence: TGTGCCAGCAGCCATGCCGGGACTAGCCTCTACAATGAGCAGTTCTTC. Protein: CASSHAGTSLYNEQFF.

This chain joins TRBV4-1 and TRBJ1-2, with 8 bases identical to TRBD1. This CDR3 spans 18 amino acids. CDR1 is MGHRA and CDR2 is YSYEKL in the germline V gene. V trimming: 1 base; J trimming: 3 bases; junction bases outside the gene matches: 13. CDR3 amino acids: CASSQVGHSGGQDYGYTF. As DNA, the CDR3 is TGCGCCAGCAGCCAAGTGGGTCACAGTGGGGGACAGGACTATGGCTACACCTTC.

The chain uses TRBV28 and TRBJ2-7; 9 nucleotides line up with TRBD1. This CDR3 is 14 amino acids long. Germline V gene sequence: CDR1 MDHEN, CDR2 SYDVKM. After removal of 7 bases from V and 4 bases from J, the junction contained 8 bases not matched to a gene. The CDR3 bases are TGTGCCAGCACTATTCCCGGGACAGGGTACGAGCAGTACTTC. It is translated as CASTIPGTGYEQYF.

V usage is TRBV6-5 and J usage is TRBJ2-7; the match to TRBD1 covers 9 bases. CDR3 length equals 14 residues. In germline, CDR1 is MNHEY, CDR2 SVGAGI. Trimming at V came to 5 bases and at J to 3 bases, leaving 5 bases not matched to a gene. The DNA of the CDR3 is TGTGCCAGCAGTCTGGGACAGGGACACTACGAGCAGTACTTC. This translates into CASSLGQGHYEQYF.